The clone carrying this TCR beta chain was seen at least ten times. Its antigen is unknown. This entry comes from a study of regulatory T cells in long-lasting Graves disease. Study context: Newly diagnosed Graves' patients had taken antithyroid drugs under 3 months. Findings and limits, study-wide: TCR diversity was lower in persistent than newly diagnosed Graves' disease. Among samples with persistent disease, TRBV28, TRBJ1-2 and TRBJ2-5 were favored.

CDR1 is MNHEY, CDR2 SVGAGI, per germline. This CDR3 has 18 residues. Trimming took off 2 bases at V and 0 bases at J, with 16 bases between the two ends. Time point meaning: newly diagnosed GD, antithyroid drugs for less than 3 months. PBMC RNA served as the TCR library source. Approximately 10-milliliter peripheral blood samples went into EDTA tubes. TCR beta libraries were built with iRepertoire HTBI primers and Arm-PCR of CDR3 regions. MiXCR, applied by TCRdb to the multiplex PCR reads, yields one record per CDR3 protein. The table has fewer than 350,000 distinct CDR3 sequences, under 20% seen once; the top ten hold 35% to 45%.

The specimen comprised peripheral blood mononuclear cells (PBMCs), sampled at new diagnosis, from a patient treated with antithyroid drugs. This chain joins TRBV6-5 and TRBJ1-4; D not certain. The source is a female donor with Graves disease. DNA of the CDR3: TGTGCCAGCAGTTACCGAACCCTCAGCAGCACAACTAATGAAAAACTGTTTTTT. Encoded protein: CASSYRTLSSTTNEKLFF.